Sequencing of this T cell receptor (beta chain) was carried out in a study of tissue T cells after allogeneic stem cell transplantation. Study results and limitations: Tissue-detected TCR repertoire was only partly captured by blood and spleen T cells.

In its sample, this clone was seen a few times. Its antigen is not known. Assay used: immunoSEQ multiplex PCR; TCRdb lists only in-frame clones, some missing. Of around 6,600 clones listed, roughly 70% were seen once; the top ten hold around a quarter. The CDR3 length is 13 residues. The ends were cut back, 6 bases at V and 1 base at J, with 8 bases in the middle. The V gene's germline CDR1 is MNHEY and CDR2 SVGAGI. The rearrangement links TRBV6-5 to TRBJ2-3; D not certain. Sequenced here: tissue from the stomach, sampled at autopsy. This receptor was taken from a woman aged 18-49 years with breast cancer. This CDR3 is CASSFLRTDTQYF. DNA for the CDR3: TGTGCCAGCAGCTTTCTTCGCACAGATACGCAGTATTTT.